Listed below are T cell receptor beta chains from one sample, sequenced in a study of shared clonotypes between healthy human individuals. Measured with immunoSEQ multiplex PCR; TCRdb has only the in-frame clones, and not every one. The sample shows roughly 2.2 million clones, 85% to 95% of them seen only once. Sequences were obtained from naive CD4+ T cells from PBMCs. Source of these receptors: a man aged 18 to 29 in good health. Some clones in this sample may be carry-over from other donors' samples. CDR3s include the opening cysteine and the closing phenylalanine or tryptophan. The D gene is left open where the match is weak. Part of the rows lack a size; the others show once, few, many or a class for expanded clones.

j_gene: TRBJ1-2; abundance: -; len: 16; d_gene: TRBD1; v_gene: TRBV7-9; CDR3aa: CASSSPVGTGSGGYTF; CDR3nt: TGTGCCAGCAGCTCCCCCGTGGGGACAGGGAGCGGGGGCTACACCTTC
j_gene: TRBJ2-3; abundance: -; len: 12; d_gene: -; v_gene: TRBV28; CDR3aa: CAVVGAKDTQYF; CDR3nt: TGTGCGGTAGTCGGGGCAAAAGATACGCAGTATTTT
j_gene: TRBJ1-1; abundance: -; len: 13; d_gene: -; v_gene: TRBV7-2; CDR3aa: CASSSYQGTEAFF; CDR3nt: TGTGCCAGCAGCTCATATCAAGGCACTGAAGCTTTCTTT
j_gene: TRBJ2-7; abundance: -; len: 14; d_gene: TRBD1; v_gene: TRBV29-1; CDR3aa: CSAQKTGSPYEQYF; CDR3nt: TGCAGCGCTCAAAAGACAGGGAGTCCCTACGAGCAGTACTTC
j_gene: TRBJ2-3; abundance: -; len: 14; d_gene: TRBD2; v_gene: TRBV7-2; CDR3aa: CASSIAGGTDTQYF; CDR3nt: TGTGCCAGCAGCATAGCGGGGGGCACAGATACGCAGTATTTT
j_gene: TRBJ1-4; abundance: -; len: 17; d_gene: TRBD1; v_gene: TRBV7-9; CDR3aa: CASGAGQAVATNEKLFF; CDR3nt: TGTGCCAGTGGAGCGGGACAGGCTGTTGCAACTAATGAAAAACTGTTTTTT
j_gene: TRBJ2-1; abundance: once; len: 16; d_gene: TRBD2; v_gene: TRBV4-1; CDR3aa: CASSPGLARGHNEQFF; CDR3nt: TGCGCCAGCAGTCCCGGACTAGCGCGGGGACACAATGAGCAGTTCTTC
j_gene: TRBJ1-1; abundance: -; len: 16; d_gene: -; v_gene: TRBV7-3; CDR3aa: CASSLRTGLGVTEAFF; CDR3nt: TGTGCCAGCAGCTTAAGGACGGGGCTAGGGGTAACTGAAGCTTTCTTT
j_gene: TRBJ2-1; abundance: once; len: 16; d_gene: -; v_gene: TRBV7-3; CDR3aa: CASSLMAGLTYNEQFF; CDR3nt: TGTGCCAGCAGCTTAATGGCAGGGCTTACCTACAATGAGCAGTTCTTC
j_gene: TRBJ2-5; abundance: -; len: 12; d_gene: TRBD1; v_gene: TRBV7-9; CDR3aa: CASSLEDRVKYF; CDR3nt: TGTGCCAGCAGCTTAGAAGACAGGGTAAAGTACTTC